This T cell receptor beta chain is drawn from a study of blood T cell repertoires in COVID-19. This CDR3 spans 13 amino acids. Germline loops: CDR1 MNHEY, CDR2 SVGAGI. Between the trimmed V and J ends, which lost 6 bases and 4 bases, there was a span of 12 bases. Profiling relied on immunoSEQ multiplex PCR, and the TCRdb table lists in-frame clones only, not all of them. In the table there are about 300,000 clones, over 80% of which are singletons. Seattle's cohort entered during active infection and was followed longitudinally. Sequenced input: peripheral blood. The V gene is TRBV6-5, the J gene TRBJ1-1, with D unclear. The clonotype was recovered from a woman in her forties or fifties with COVID-19, enrolled during active disease. The CDR3 coding sequence is TGTGCCAGCAGACGAGGCGAGGGCACTGAAGCTTTCTTT. It specifies CASRRGEGTEAFF.